This T cell receptor beta chain was identified during a study of T cell responses to AZD1222 COVID-19 vaccine. Study observations and caveats: Nearly half of the spike-specific TCRs reportedly recognize variant regions that carry no mutations. Only a handful of AZD1222 recipients tested seropositive at baseline. Clonal diversity was possibly underestimated, and white British individuals and females predominated among donors.

Germline V CDR1 and CDR2: MDHEN, SYDVKM. There are 13 residues in the CDR3. Trimming pared 6 bases from V and 4 bases from J, leaving 12 bases between. Samples with a second dose at about 4 or about 12 weeks were pooled together. Clones were sequenced by immunoSEQ multiplex PCR, and TCRdb holds only the in-frame ones, with some missing. Found here are some 100,000 clones, 87% of them singletons; the top ten hold 10%. A remark on this clone: Its matching antigen is unknown.

The material sequenced was peripheral blood, taken 28 days after the second AZD1222 dose. The sequence came from an adult who received the AZD1222 COVID-19 vaccine. This chain links TRBV28 with TRBJ1-2, with a weak D call TRBD1 (5 bases). CDR3 residues: CASSPRTSYGYTF. As DNA, the CDR3 is TGTGCCAGCAGCCCCCGGACATCCTATGGCTACACCTTC.